The clone carrying this TCR beta chain showed up just a few times. Its antigen is as yet unknown. This sample is drawn from a study of CD8 T cells in ankylosing spondylitis. Study-wide points: For ankylosing spondylitis blood, a TCR beta motif of 7 to 9 highly homologous variants appeared characteristic. Reactive arthritis synovial fluid and blood were previously reported to contain some motif variants.

Germline CDR1 reads DFQATT; CDR2 reads SNEGSKA (reference sequence). The CDR3 has 17 residues. Trimming at V came to 5 bases and at J to 2 bases, leaving 11 bases not matched to a gene. In TCRdb, the 5' RACE reads were re-called with MiXCR into one record per CDR3 protein. The sample consists of roughly 440,000 distinct CDR3 sequences, roughly 18% of them appearing once. This receptor was identified in a male donor with ankylosing spondylitis. The chain combines TRBV20-1 with TRBJ2-5, with 13 bases matching TRBD2. Sequencing was performed on blood, either unsorted or a sorted T cell fraction (not recorded which). The CDR3 here is CSAEGLAGEGGQETQYF. The CDR3 coding sequence is TGCAGTGCTGAAGGACTAGCGGGAGAAGGGGGTCAAGAGACCCAGTACTTC.